These 6 T cell receptor beta chains originate from one sample sequenced in a study of CD8 T cells in Susac syndrome. The authors reverse transcribed roughly 0.5 to 1 ug RNA with random hexamers. TCRdb used MiXCR to reprocess the immunoSEQ multiplex PCR reads, holding one entry per CDR3 protein. The data show about 190,000 distinct CDR3 sequences, approximately 95% seen once. The specimen sequenced was CD4+ T cells from PBMCs. All receptors derive from a human donor in good health.

The chain carries TRBV9 and TRBJ2-1; the match to TRBD2 covers 10 bases. The V gene end was trimmed by 3 bases and the J gene end by 7 bases; junction bases not matched to a gene: 7. This CDR3 region has 15 residues. The germline CDR1 and CDR2 sequences are SGDLS and YYNGEE. CDR3 amino acids: CASSATSGWVNEQFF. In DNA form, the CDR3 reads TGTGCCAGCAGCGCGACTAGCGGGTGGGTGAATGAGCAGTTCTTC. The complete variable domain, with remaining parts taken from reference TRBV9 and TRBJ2-1, reads DSGVTQTPKHLITATGQRVTLRCSPRSGDLSVYWYQQSLDQGLQFLIQYYNGEERAKGNILERFSAQQFPDLHSELNLSSLELGDSALYFCASSATSGWVNEQFFGPGTRLTVL.

In nucleotides, the CDR3 is TGCGCCAGCACCGGGAGGGATGAGCAGTTCTTC. Residues: CASTGRDEQFF. The chain uses TRBV5-1 and TRBJ2-1; TRBD2 aligns across 8 bases. Per germline, CDR1 SGHRS and CDR2 YFSETQ. There are 11 residues in the CDR3. Losses at the gene ends were 6 bases for V and 8 bases for J; bases not matched to a gene: 1.

V is TRBV7-8 and J is TRBJ2-1; 8 positions agree with TRBD2. The CDR3 length is 15 residues. The V gene's germline CDR1 is SGHVS and CDR2 FQNEAQ. V gave up 5 bases and J gave up 3 bases; unmatched junction bases: 6. The CDR3 nucleotides read TGTGCCAGCAGCCGAGACGGGACTAGCTACAATGAGCAGTTCTTC. Amino acid sequence: CASSRDGTSYNEQFF. The full variable domain, its missing parts supplied by reference TRBV7-8 and TRBJ2-1, is GAGVSQSPRYKVAKRGQDVALRCDPISGHVSLFWYQQALGQGPEFLTYFQNEAQLDKSGLPSDRFFAERPEGSVSTLKIQRTQQEDSAVYLCASSRDGTSYNEQFFGPGTRLTVL.

This chain connects TRBV6-2 or TRBV6-3 to TRBJ2-1, with D unresolved. CDR1 MNHEY and CDR2 SVGEGT come from the germline V gene. The CDR3 is 16 residues long. Trimming removed 6 bases at V and 0 bases at J, with 15 bases between. The CDR3 spells CASRTFRAGSYNEQFF. Written as DNA, the CDR3 is TGTGCCAGCAGGACCTTTAGGGCAGGCTCCTACAATGAGCAGTTCTTC.

The CDR3 is CSVEDGRMDTQYF. In nucleotides, the CDR3 is TGCAGCGTTGAAGATGGACGGATGGATACGCAGTATTTT. V usage is TRBV29-1 and J usage is TRBJ2-3; D remains unclear. This CDR3 comprises 13 residues. CDR1 and CDR2 from the germline V gene are SQVTM and ANQGSEA. V was shortened by 0 bases and J by 6 bases, with 10 bases between the two germline ends.

The chain carries TRBV7-3 and TRBJ1-1; D gene unclear. Germline V gene lookup returns CDR1 SGHTA and CDR2 FQGTGA. The CDR3 covers 14 residues. V lost 0 bases, J lost 1 base, and 6 bases lay in between. CDR3 nucleotide sequence: TGTGCCAGCAGCTTAACGGCAGCGAACACTGAAGCTTTCTTT. It encodes CASSLTAANTEAFF. The variable domain in full, completed from reference TRBV7-3 and TRBJ1-1, reads GAGVSQTPSNKVTEKGKYVELRCDPISGHTALYWYRQSLGQGPEFLIYFQGTGAADDSGLPNDRFFAVRPEGSVSTLKIQRTERGDSAVYLCASSLTAANTEAFFGQGTRLTVV.